Reported below is one T cell receptor beta chain. Its antigen is undetermined. The sample belongs to a study of post-analysis software for immune sequencing data. Study at large: The study covered relapsing-remitting, secondary progressive and progressive-relapsing courses of multiple sclerosis. Broader study findings: Those samples that were prepared in the same batch co-clustered strongly by F measure. The five TRBV segments detected at higher frequency in patients than in controls included TRBV5-6, TRBV5-1 and TRBV20-1. Significantly decreased normalized Chao1 diversity was recorded for multiple sclerosis patients relative to controls.

The CDR3 has 19 amino acids. V shed 3 bases and J 1 base; nucleotides not matched to a gene: 15. Per the germline V gene, CDR1 is SGHKS and CDR2 is YYEKEE (reference sequence). Carried by the TCR beta cDNA libraries were unique molecular identifiers. Each sample of roughly 0.9 to 10 million input T cells yielded around 500,000 cDNA molecules, so each molecule approximated one T cell. Using its own MiXCR run on the PCR reads, TCRdb lists one record per CDR3 protein. The table records some 890,000 distinct CDR3 sequences, roughly 50% of them present only once. This clonotype was obtained from a girl aged 10 to 17 with multiple sclerosis. Sequencing was done on a sample of blood. V gene TRBV5-5 combines with J gene TRBJ2-4, with 8 nucleotides matching TRBD1. The CDR3 sequence: CASSSTYGDRPSAKNIQYF. The CDR3, as DNA: TGTGCCAGCAGCTCAACCTACGGGGACAGGCCCTCGGCCAAAAACATTCAGTACTTC.